The sample holds many counts of the clone carrying this T cell receptor (beta chain). Its antigen is as yet unknown. CDR3-region Arm-PCR and iRepertoire HTBI primers produced the TCR beta libraries. One entry per CDR3 protein results from TCRdb running MiXCR on the multiplex PCR reads. The table includes 600,000 to 850,000 distinct CDR3 sequences, roughly 30% detected once. The germline gives CDR1 SGHAT, CDR2 FQNNGV. V lost 2 bases, J lost 5 bases, and 9 bases lay in between. The CDR3 is 13 residues long. This entry is derived from a study of regulatory T cells in long-lasting Graves disease. Findings and limits, study-wide: Under persistent disease, TRBV28, TRBJ1-2 and TRBJ2-5 were used preferentially. More public clonotypes were shared by persistent patients (around 2,500) than by new patients (about 1,000).

Time point denoted: persistent/refractory GD, antithyroid drugs over 5 years with positive TRAb. From RNA extracted from PBMCs, the TCR library was made. Guidelines of the American Thyroid Association were used to diagnose Graves' disease. The clonotype was recovered from a female donor with Graves disease. This sample comprised peripheral blood mononuclear cells (PBMCs), obtained when the disease was refractory, from a patient treated with antithyroid drugs. The rearrangement links TRBV11-2 to TRBJ2-5; D gene unclear. CDR3 loop: CASSLLTVETQYF. CDR3 nucleotides: TGTGCCAGCAGCTTACTTACTGTGGAGACCCAGTACTTC.